This T cell receptor beta chain stems from a study of identical twins. MiXCR, applied by TCRdb to the 5' RACE reads, yields one record per CDR3 protein. Of under 450,000 distinct CDR3 sequences in the sample, approximately 17% were seen once. Among all donors, each was a healthy Caucasian. V was pared by 0 bases and J by 1 base, with 18 bases between. The CDR3 extends over 18 amino acids. The germline V gene has CDR1 SGHRS and CDR2 YFSETQ. The specimen sequenced was naive T cells sorted from blood. The receptor was derived from a man aged 45-60 years in good health. The chain joins TRBV5-1 to TRBJ2-3; TRBD2 is a possible D gene (5 bases). CDR3 amino acids: CASSLDGGPARGTDTQYF. In DNA form, the CDR3 reads TGCGCCAGCAGCTTGGACGGAGGCCCCGCGCGGGGCACAGATACGCAGTATTTT.